These 21 T cell receptor beta chains originate from one sample sequenced in a study of OX40 agonist ivuxolimab in advanced cancers. The receptor library was made with the immunoSEQ multiplex PCR assay. TCRdb's version of the immuneACCESS table is confined to in-frame rearrangements and falls short of the full clone set. An unresolved V gene accounts for under half of the shortfall where checked; the remainder is of unknown origin. The sample table contains more than 45,000 clones; only one count was recorded for about 88% of them. About 5.1% of the sample belongs to the ten largest clones. Sample: CD4+ or CD8+ T cells sorted from blood, taken in a trial of the OX40 agonist ivuxolimab. The source is an adult with an advanced solid tumor such as melanoma, head and neck, liver or kidney cancer.

This clone was picked up a small number of times. This rearrangement joins TRBV19 to TRBJ1-1; no definite D call. CDR1 and CDR2 from the germline V gene are LNHDA and SQIVND (reference sequence). The CDR3 runs 11 residues. Trimming removed 1 base at V and 6 bases at J, with 3 bases between. The CDR3 nucleotides are TGTGCCAGTAGTATAGCCTCTGAAGCTTTCTTT. Translated: CASSIASEAFF.

The J gene is TRBJ2-7, the V gene TRBV4-1; maybe TRBD2 (6 bases). This CDR3 is built from 15 residues. Trimming cost V 0 bases and J 4 bases, with 13 bases left between them. CDR1 is MGHRA and CDR2 is YSYEKL in the germline V gene. This CDR3 reads CASSQDQRELYEQYF. CDR3 DNA: TGCGCCAGCAGCCAAGATCAACGGGAGCTTTACGAGCAGTACTTC.

The chain recombines TRBV5-1 with TRBJ1-5, with unresolved D. Trimming shortened V by 7 bases and J by 11 bases, and 19 bases separated the two germline ends. The CDR3 spans 13 residues. Germline V gene data show CDR1 as SGHRS and CDR2 as YFSETQ. The CDR3: CASSRDPSATQHF. The CDR3 region has the DNA TGCGCCAGCTCCCGCGACCCATCAGCTACCCAGCATTTT.

V gene TRBV5-1 combines with J gene TRBJ2-3, with TRBD2 identical over 7 bases. The CDR3 covers 14 residues. Germline-derived CDR1 and CDR2 are SGHRS and YFSETQ. CDR3 residues: CATRGGSSSDTQYF. In nucleotides, the CDR3 is TGCGCTACGAGGGGCGGGAGTAGCTCTGATACGCAGTATTTT.

This chain connects TRBV7-3 to TRBJ2-2; maybe TRBD1 (6 bases). The CDR3 has 16 amino acids. V shed 5 bases and J shed 4 bases, with 17 bases lying between them. Looked up from germline, CDR1 is SGHTA and CDR2 is FQGTGA. CDR3 protein: CASSDSWGLSTGELFF. The CDR3 DNA follows: TGTGCCAGCAGCGACTCGTGGGGGCTCAGCACCGGGGAGCTGTTTTTT.

The chain uses TRBV4-1 and TRBJ2-7; D is unclear. Germline V gives CDR1 MGHRA, CDR2 YSYEKL. Trimming cost V 1 base and J 4 bases, with 11 bases left between them. The CDR3 spans 14 residues. The CDR3 bases are TGCGCCAGCAGCCAAGGTCTCGGAAATTACGAGCAGTACTTC. Protein: CASSQGLGNYEQYF.

This chain links TRBV7-8 with TRBJ1-4, with 12 bases that match TRBD1. Germline CDR1 and CDR2: SGHVS and FQNEAQ. J lost 8 bases, V lost 8 bases, and 6 bases had no gene match. The CDR3 spans 14 residues. The CDR3 nucleotides read TGTGCCAGCGGCGGGACAGGGGGCGGGGAAAAACTGTTTTTT. This codes for CASGGTGGGEKLFF.

The V and J genes are TRBV25-1 and TRBJ1-5; TRBD1 matches 9 bases. Per the germline V gene, CDR1 is MGHDK and CDR2 is SYGVNS. The V segment lost 2 bases and the J segment 5 bases; nucleotides outside the gene matches: 4. CDR3 size: 15 residues. The CDR3 region has the DNA TGTGCCAGCAGTGAACGGGGACAGGGCCATCAGCCCCAGCATTTT. Its translation: CASSERGQGHQPQHF.

This clone was found a few times. The chain is built from TRBV30 and TRBJ2-7; D remains ambiguous. The V gene's germline CDR1 is GTSNPN and CDR2 SVGIG (reference sequence). The CDR3 totals 11 residues. With 0 bases removed from V and 5 bases from J, the gap between germline ends came to 5 bases. The CDR3 sequence: CAWSVTNEQYF. The DNA for the CDR3 is TGTGCCTGGAGTGTGACGAACGAGCAGTACTTC.

The CDR3 region has the DNA TGTGCCAGCAGCCGGTCCCGGACAGAAACTAGCACAGATACGCAGTATTTT. It specifies CASSRSRTETSTDTQYF. The rearrangement joins TRBV2 to TRBJ2-3; D may be TRBD1 (6 bases). CDR3 length equals 17 residues. Germline CDR1 and CDR2: SNHLY and FYNNEI. Between the trimmed V and J ends, which lost 6 bases and 0 bases, there was a span of 19 bases.

The chain combines TRBV7-9 with TRBJ2-7, with D possibly being TRBD2 (6 bases). V was pared by 4 bases and J by 4 bases, with 14 bases between. Germline values: CDR1 SEHNR, CDR2 FQNEAQ (reference sequence). The CDR3 contains 14 residues. The CDR3 nucleotides are TGTGCCAGCAGCTCCGGGGGAGCGGGTTACGAGCAGTACTTC. Its translation is CASSSGGAGYEQYF.

This chain joins TRBV14 and TRBJ2-1; tentatively, D is TRBD1 or TRBD2 (6 bases each). Germline CDR1 and CDR2: SGHDN and FVKESK. V lost 5 bases and J lost 9, with 14 bases in between. The CDR3 is 13 amino acids. The DNA of the CDR3 is TGTGCCAGCAGCTTTGGGGGGCAGGTTGAGCAGTTCTTC. It translates to CASSFGGQVEQFF.

CDR3 loop: CASSPGLAGVNAGELFF. For the CDR3, the DNA is TGTGCCAGCAGCCCGGGACTAGCGGGAGTAAACGCCGGGGAGCTGTTTTTT. The chain couples TRBV5-4 to TRBJ2-2; 14 bases are shared with TRBD2. CDR3 length: 17 residues. The ends lost 4 bases at V and 6 bases at J; junction bases unmatched: 8. The germline V gene has CDR1 SGHNT and CDR2 YYREEE (reference sequence). The full variable domain, in which reference TRBV5-4 and TRBJ2-2 provide the parts outside the CDR3, is ETGVTQSPTHLIKTRGQQVTLRCSSQSGHNTVSWYQQALGQGPQFIFQYYREEENGRGNFPPRFSGLQFPNYSSELNVNALELDDSALYLCASSPGLAGVNAGELFFGEGSRLTVL.

The J gene is TRBJ2-7, the V gene TRBV30; D gene ambiguous. Trimming removed 8 bases from V and 6 bases from J, with 14 bases in between. Germline CDR1 GTSNPN, CDR2 SVGIG (reference sequence). The CDR3 is 11 amino acids. CDR3 protein: CAGVEKLEQYF. CDR3 sequence (DNA): TGTGCCGGGGTGGAGAAGCTCGAGCAGTACTTC.

The chain recombines TRBV6-5 with TRBJ1-6; no reliable D call. Germline CDR1 MNHEY, CDR2 SVGAGI. Trimming left V 0 bases short and J 8 bases short, with 11 bases between. CDR3 length: 15 residues. The chain's CDR3 is CASSYSTGVYSPLHF. The CDR3 DNA reads as TGTGCCAGCAGTTACTCGACTGGGGTTTATTCACCCCTCCACTTT.

The V gene is TRBV5-6, the J gene TRBJ2-5; weak D call: TRBD1 (5 bases). The assigned J gene may be wrong: the sequence end matches TRBJ2-7 better. Looked up from germline, CDR1 is SGHDT and CDR2 is YYEEEE. The CDR3 spans 14 residues. The CDR3 DNA sequence: TGTGCCAGCAGCTTTTCCAGGGCGGTTGGCGAGCAGTACTTC. Its translation: CASSFSRAVGEQYF.

J is TRBJ2-1 and V is TRBV4-2; TRBD1 might be the D (6 bases). Per germline, CDR1 LGHNA and CDR2 YNFKEQ. The CDR3 covers 19 residues. The V gene lost 2 bases and the J gene lost 0 bases, with 20 bases spanning the gap. CDR3 region: CASSQLGRGTLSSYNEQFF. CDR3 coding DNA: TGTGCCAGCAGCCAACTTGGCAGGGGAACATTGAGCTCCTACAATGAGCAGTTCTTC.

The rearrangement joins TRBV6-6 to TRBJ2-7, with D unresolved. The CDR3 sequence is 13 residues long. Trimming left V 0 bases short and J 5 bases short, with 8 bases between. Germline values: CDR1 MNHNY, CDR2 SVGAGI (reference sequence). The CDR3 region is CASSYSIRDEQYF. As DNA, the CDR3 is TGTGCCAGCAGTTACTCGATTAGGGACGAGCAGTACTTC.

The rearrangement joins TRBV5-1 to TRBJ2-7; D gene uncertain. The CDR3 consists of 14 residues. V was shortened by 0 bases and J by 0 bases, with 7 bases between the two germline ends. Looked up from germline, CDR1 is SGHRS and CDR2 is YFSETQ. The DNA for the CDR3 is TGCGCCAGCAGCTTGGAGGTACCCTCCTACGAGCAGTACTTC. It is translated as CASSLEVPSYEQYF.

This clone has a handful of counts. This chain connects TRBV5-1 to TRBJ1-5, with D perhaps TRBD1 (6 bases). Trimming cost V 5 bases and J 10 bases, with 22 bases left between them. This CDR3 has 15 residues. The V gene's germline CDR1 is SGHRS and CDR2 YFSETQ. The chain's CDR3 is CASRIEDSLAHPQHF. The CDR3 DNA reads TGCGCCAGCAGAATAGAGGACAGCCTGGCCCATCCCCAGCATTTT.

The chain employs TRBV5-1 and TRBJ2-5, with 8 bases aligning to TRBD1. Looked up from germline, CDR1 is SGHRS and CDR2 is YFSETQ. The CDR3 is 14 residues long. The V segment lost 4 bases and the J segment 5 bases; nucleotides outside the gene matches: 7. CDR3 loop: CASSLGQGWETQYF. Here the CDR3 DNA reads TGCGCCAGCAGCCTTGGACAGGGTTGGGAGACCCAGTACTTC.